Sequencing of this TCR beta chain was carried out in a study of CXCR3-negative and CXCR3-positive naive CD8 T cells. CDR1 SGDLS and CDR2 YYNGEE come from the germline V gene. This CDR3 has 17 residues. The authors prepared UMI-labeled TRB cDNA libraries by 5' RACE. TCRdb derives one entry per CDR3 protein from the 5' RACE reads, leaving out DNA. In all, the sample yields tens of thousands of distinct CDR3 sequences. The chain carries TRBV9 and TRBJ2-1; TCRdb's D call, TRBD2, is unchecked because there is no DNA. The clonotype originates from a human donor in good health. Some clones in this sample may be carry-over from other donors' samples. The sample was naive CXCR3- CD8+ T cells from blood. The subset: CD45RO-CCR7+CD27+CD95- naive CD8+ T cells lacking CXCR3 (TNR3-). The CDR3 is CASSVGLEGYSYNEQFF.